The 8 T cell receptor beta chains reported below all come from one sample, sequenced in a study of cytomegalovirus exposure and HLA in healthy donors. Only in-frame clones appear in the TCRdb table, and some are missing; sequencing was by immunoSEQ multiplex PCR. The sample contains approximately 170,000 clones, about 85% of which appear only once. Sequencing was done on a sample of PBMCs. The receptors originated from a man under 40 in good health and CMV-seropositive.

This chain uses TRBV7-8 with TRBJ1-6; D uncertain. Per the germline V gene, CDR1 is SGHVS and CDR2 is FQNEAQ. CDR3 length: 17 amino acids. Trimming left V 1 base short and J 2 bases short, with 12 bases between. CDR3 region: CASSLGGPGAYNSPLHF. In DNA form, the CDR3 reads TGTGCCAGCAGCTTAGGAGGGCCAGGCGCCTATAATTCACCCCTCCACTTT.

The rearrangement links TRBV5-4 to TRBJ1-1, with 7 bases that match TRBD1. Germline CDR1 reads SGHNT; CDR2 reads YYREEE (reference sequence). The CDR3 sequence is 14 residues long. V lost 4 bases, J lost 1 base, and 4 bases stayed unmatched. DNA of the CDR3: TGTGCCAGCAGCAACAGGGGTGGGAACACTGAAGCTTTCTTT. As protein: CASSNRGGNTEAFF.

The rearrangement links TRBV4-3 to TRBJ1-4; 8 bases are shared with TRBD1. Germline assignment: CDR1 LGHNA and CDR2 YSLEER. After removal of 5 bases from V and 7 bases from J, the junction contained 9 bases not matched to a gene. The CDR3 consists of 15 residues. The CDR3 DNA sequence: TGCGCCAGCAGCTTGCGACAGGGGAGAGGTGAAAAACTGTTTTTT. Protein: CASSLRQGRGEKLFF.

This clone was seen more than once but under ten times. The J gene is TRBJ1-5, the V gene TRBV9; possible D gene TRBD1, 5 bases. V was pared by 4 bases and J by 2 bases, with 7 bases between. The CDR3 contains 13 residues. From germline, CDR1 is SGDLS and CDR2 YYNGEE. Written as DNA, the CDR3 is TGTGCCAGCAGCCCACAGGGCAATCAGCCCCAGCATTTT. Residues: CASSPQGNQPQHF.

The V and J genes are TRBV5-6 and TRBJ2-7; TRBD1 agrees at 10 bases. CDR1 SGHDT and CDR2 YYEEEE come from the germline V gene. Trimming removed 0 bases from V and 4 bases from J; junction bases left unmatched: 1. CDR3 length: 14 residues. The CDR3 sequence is CASSLGTGGYEQYF. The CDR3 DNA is TGTGCCAGCAGCTTGGGGACAGGGGGTTACGAGCAGTACTTC.

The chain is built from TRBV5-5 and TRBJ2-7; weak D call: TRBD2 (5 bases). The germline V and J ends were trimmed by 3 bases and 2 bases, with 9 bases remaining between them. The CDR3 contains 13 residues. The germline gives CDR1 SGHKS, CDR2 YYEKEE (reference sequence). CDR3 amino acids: CASSYLEAYEQYF. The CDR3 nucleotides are TGTGCCAGCAGCTACCTGGAGGCCTACGAGCAGTACTTC.

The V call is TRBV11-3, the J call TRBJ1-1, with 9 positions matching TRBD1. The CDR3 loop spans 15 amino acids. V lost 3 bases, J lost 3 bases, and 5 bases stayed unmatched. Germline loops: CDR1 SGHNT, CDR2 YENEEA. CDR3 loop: CASSFRTGDDTEAFF. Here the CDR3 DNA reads TGTGCCAGCAGCTTCCGGACAGGGGACGACACTGAAGCTTTCTTT.

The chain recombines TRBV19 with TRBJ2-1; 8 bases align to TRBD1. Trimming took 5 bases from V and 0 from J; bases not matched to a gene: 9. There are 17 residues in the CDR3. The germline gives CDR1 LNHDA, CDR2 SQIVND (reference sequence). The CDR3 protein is CASSLSDRAASYNEQFF. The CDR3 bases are TGTGCCAGTAGTCTCTCGGACAGGGCGGCCTCCTACAATGAGCAGTTCTTC. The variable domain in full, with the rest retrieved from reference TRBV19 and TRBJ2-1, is DGGITQSPKYLFRKEGQNVTLSCEQNLNHDAMYWYRQDPGQGLRLIYYSQIVNDFQKGDIAEGYSVSREKKESFPLTVTSAQKNPTAFYLCASSLSDRAASYNEQFFGPGTRLTVL.